A selection of T cell receptor beta chains follows, all from one sample in a study of shared clonotypes between healthy human individuals. The data were produced by immunoSEQ multiplex PCR, yet TCRdb's version contains in-frame clones alone and is incomplete. The data show fewer than 700,000 clones, roughly 79% seen once. The sample taken for sequencing was PBMCs. Every receptor here comes from a woman between 35 and 50 years old in good health. Some clones in this sample may be carry-over from other donors' samples. CDR3s include the opening cysteine and the closing phenylalanine or tryptophan. D genes are given only for firm matches. Only part of the rows carry a size: once, few, many, or a class if the clone is expanded.

size: NA
V: TRBV27
D: NA
J: TRBJ1-2
CDR3: CASSLGGAGLKGYTF
DNA: TGTGCCAGCAGTTTAGGAGGGGCCGGCCTCAAGGGCTACACCTTC

size: once
V: TRBV29-1
D: TRBD2
J: TRBJ2-7
CDR3: CSAGGGRGVYEQYF
DNA: TGCAGCGCCGGAGGAGGACGGGGGGTTTACGAGCAGTACTTC

size: once
V: TRBV7-6
D: NA
J: TRBJ1-1
CDR3: CASSPELRITEAFF
DNA: TGTGCCAGCAGCCCGGAACTCCGGATAACTGAAGCTTTCTTT

size: NA
V: TRBV9
D: TRBD2
J: TRBJ2-7
CDR3: CASSPGGGLGGEQYF
DNA: TGTGCCAGCAGCCCCGGCGGGGGGCTGGGGGGGGAGCAGTACTTC

size: NA
V: TRBV7-2
D: NA
J: TRBJ1-3
CDR3: CASSQDSSGNTIYF
DNA: TGTGCCAGCAGTCAAGACAGTTCTGGAAACACCATATATTTT

size: once
V: TRBV15
D: NA
J: TRBJ2-1
CDR3: CATAGSTNYNEQFF
DNA: TGTGCCACCGCGGGATCCACCAACTACAATGAGCAGTTCTTC

size: NA
V: TRBV27
D: NA
J: TRBJ2-7
CDR3: CASSLSQGPYEQYF
DNA: TGTGCCAGCAGTTTATCACAGGGACCCTACGAGCAGTACTTC

size: NA
V: TRBV5-1
D: NA
J: TRBJ2-1
CDR3: CASSLVGDSSYNEQFF
DNA: TGCGCCAGCAGCTTGGTGGGGGATTCCTCCTACAATGAGCAGTTCTTC

size: NA
V: TRBV29-1
D: NA
J: TRBJ2-5
CDR3: CSVESGYQETQYF
DNA: TGCAGCGTTGAATCAGGGTACCAAGAGACCCAGTACTTC

size: NA
V: TRBV5-1
D: TRBD2
J: TRBJ2-1
CDR3: CASSPVLAGGYNEQFF
DNA: TGCGCCAGCAGCCCGGTCCTAGCGGGGGGTTACAATGAGCAGTTCTTC

size: NA
V: TRBV28
D: TRBD1
J: TRBJ1-1
CDR3: CASSRDSYTEAFF
DNA: TGTGCCAGCAGCCGGGACAGTTACACTGAAGCTTTCTTT

size: once
V: TRBV5-1
D: NA
J: TRBJ2-5
CDR3: CASRRGQGETQYF
DNA: TGCGCCAGCAGAAGAGGGCAGGGGGAGACCCAGTACTTC

size: NA
V: TRBV27
D: TRBD1
J: TRBJ2-3
CDR3: CASSHRGSTDTQYF
DNA: TGTGCCAGCAGTCACAGGGGAAGCACAGATACGCAGTATTTT

size: NA
V: TRBV5-6
D: TRBD1
J: TRBJ1-2
CDR3: CASSFAGTGWTYGYTF
DNA: TGTGCCAGCAGCTTCGCGGGGACAGGGTGGACCTATGGCTACACCTTC

size: NA
V: TRBV6-5
D: NA
J: TRBJ2-7
CDR3: CASILQQRGYEQYF
DNA: TGTGCCAGCATTCTACAGCAACGGGGCTACGAGCAGTACTTC

size: NA
V: TRBV2
D: TRBD1
J: TRBJ2-7
CDR3: CASNPQGYYEQYF
DNA: TGTGCCAGCAATCCACAGGGGTACTACGAGCAGTACTTC

size: NA
V: TRBV7-2
D: NA
J: TRBJ2-3
CDR3: CASSLLGAGVTDTQYF
DNA: TGTGCCAGCAGTCTACTAGGTGCCGGGGTTACAGATACGCAGTATTTT

size: NA
V: TRBV7-4
D: TRBD1
J: TRBJ1-5
CDR3: CASETGGCNQPQHF
DNA: TGTGCCAGCGAAACAGGGGGGTGCAATCAGCCCCAGCATTTT

size: few
V: TRBV11-2
D: TRBD2
J: TRBJ2-3
CDR3: CASSFAGRAKGTDTQYF
DNA: TGTGCCAGCAGCTTCGCGGGGAGGGCTAAGGGCACAGATACGCAGTATTTT

size: NA
V: TRBV18
D: TRBD1
J: TRBJ2-4
CDR3: CASSVQGAGIQYF
DNA: TGTGCCAGCTCAGTACAGGGGGCAGGCATTCAGTACTTC

size: NA
V: TRBV30
D: TRBD2
J: TRBJ2-1
CDR3: CAWSVSRTSSSYNEQFF
DNA: TGTGCCTGGAGTGTATCTCGGACTAGCTCGTCCTACAATGAGCAGTTCTTC

size: NA
V: TRBV28
D: NA
J: TRBJ2-7
CDR3: CASSLWGTGSYEQYF
DNA: TGTGCCAGCAGTTTATGGGGGACTGGATCCTACGAGCAGTACTTC

size: once
V: TRBV7-3
D: TRBD2
J: TRBJ2-1
CDR3: CASSRGLAGGYNEQFF
DNA: TGTGCCAGCAGCCGCGGACTAGCGGGAGGTTACAATGAGCAGTTCTTC

size: few
V: TRBV7-7
D: TRBD2
J: TRBJ2-1
CDR3: CASSPIAGAFPYEQFF
DNA: TGTGCTAGCAGCCCCATAGCGGGAGCGTTCCCTTATGAGCAGTTCTTC

size: NA
V: TRBV9
D: NA
J: TRBJ2-2
CDR3: CASSVAGQGGSNTGELFF
DNA: TGTGCCAGCAGCGTAGCTGGGCAGGGTGGGTCGAACACCGGGGAGCTGTTTTTT

size: NA
V: TRBV18
D: NA
J: TRBJ1-2
CDR3: CASSPRDGDYGYTF
DNA: TGTGCCAGCTCACCGAGGGACGGAGACTATGGCTACACCTTC

size: NA
V: TRBV19
D: NA
J: TRBJ1-1
CDR3: CASSMRNTEAFF
DNA: TGTGCCAGTAGTATGAGGAACACTGAAGCTTTCTTT

size: NA
V: TRBV5-1
D: TRBD1
J: TRBJ2-5
CDR3: CASSKTRTGGETQYF
DNA: TGCGCCAGCAGCAAAACCAGGACAGGGGGAGAGACCCAGTACTTC

size: NA
V: TRBV29-1
D: TRBD1
J: TRBJ2-7
CDR3: CSVARGQGGEQYF
DNA: TGCAGCGTGGCACGTGGACAGGGCGGAGAGCAGTACTTC

size: NA
V: TRBV5-1
D: TRBD1
J: TRBJ2-7
CDR3: CASRDDRGGEQYF
DNA: TGCGCCAGCAGGGATGACAGGGGCGGCGAGCAGTACTTC

size: NA
V: TRBV7-9
D: NA
J: TRBJ2-5
CDR3: CASSLSQGRQETQYF
DNA: TGTGCCAGCAGCTTATCTCAGGGGAGACAAGAGACCCAGTACTTC

size: NA
V: TRBV11-1
D: NA
J: TRBJ2-5
CDR3: CASSSHPRLVYF
DNA: TGTGCCAGCAGTTCTCATCCCCGGCTTGTGTACTTC

size: few
V: TRBV7-6
D: NA
J: TRBJ2-7
CDR3: CASSLAGTGSYEQYF
DNA: TGTGCCAGCAGCTTAGCGGGTACAGGGTCTTACGAGCAGTACTTC

size: NA
V: TRBV5-1
D: NA
J: TRBJ1-1
CDR3: CASSWGLGNRVKNTEAFF
DNA: TGCGCCAGCAGCTGGGGACTTGGCAACAGGGTTAAAAACACTGAAGCTTTCTTT